One sample yielded the 23 T cell receptor beta chains listed below, sequenced in a study of shared clonotypes between healthy human individuals. Assay used: immunoSEQ multiplex PCR; TCRdb lists only in-frame clones, some missing. This sample has fewer than 650,000 clones, with around 80% found just once. The sample consisted of PBMCs. These receptors were taken from a woman aged 40-49 years in good health. Some clones in this sample may be carry-over from other donors' samples.

The chain employs TRBV4-3 and TRBJ2-5, with D unclear. The CDR3 is made up of 15 amino acids. V gave up 1 base and J gave up 5 bases, with 14 bases separating them. Germline V lookup: CDR1 LGHNA, CDR2 YSLEER. CDR3 in amino acids: CASSQVFRREETQYF. The CDR3 nucleotides are TGCGCCAGCAGCCAAGTTTTTCGCCGAGAGGAGACCCAGTACTTC.

Details on this clone: Other nucleotide sequences in the sample specify the same CDR3. V gene TRBV7-9 combines with J gene TRBJ1-1; D is possibly TRBD1 (6 bases). CDR1 is SEHNR and CDR2 is FQNEAQ in the germline V gene (reference sequence). CDR3 size: 13 residues. V was clipped by 5 bases and J by 5 bases, with 12 bases between them. CDR3 nucleotides: TGTGCCAGCAGCCTACAGGGTTGGACTGAAGCTTTCTTT. Its translation is CASSLQGWTEAFF.

This clone came up once. The chain has TRBV27 and TRBJ2-7, with 14 bases that match TRBD2. J lost 5 bases, V lost 7 bases, and 7 bases had no gene match. The CDR3 loop spans 15 amino acids. Germline V gene sequence: CDR1 MNHEY, CDR2 SMNVEV (reference sequence). CDR3 sequence (DNA): TGTGCCAGCACCCGACTAGCGGGAGGGCCACACGAGCAGTACTTC. It is translated as CASTRLAGGPHEQYF.

In its sample, this clone was seen a few times. The sample has other DNA sequences that encode this CDR3 too. The chain has TRBV6-6 and TRBJ2-5; possibly TRBD1 for D (6 bases). With 6 bases removed from V and 1 base from J, the gap between germline ends came to 9 bases. CDR1 MNHNY and CDR2 SVGAGI come from the germline V gene (reference sequence). The CDR3 consists of 13 residues. CDR3: CASSQDSQETQYF. DNA for the CDR3: TGTGCCAGCAGCCAGGACAGCCAAGAGACCCAGTACTTC.

The chain has TRBV27 and TRBJ2-3; no firm D call. V gave up 4 bases and J gave up 1 base, with 3 bases separating them. CDR3 length: 12 residues. Germline CDR1 and CDR2: MNHEY and SMNVEV (reference sequence). CDR3 DNA sequence: TGTGCCAGCAGTTCCGGCACAGATACGCAGTATTTT. This encodes CASSSGTDTQYF.

The chain recombines TRBV28 with TRBJ2-1, with 8 nucleotides matching TRBD2. The J segment lost 2 bases and the V segment lost 6 bases, leaving 6 bases of the junction unmatched. Germline CDR1 reads MDHEN; CDR2 reads SYDVKM. The CDR3 has 15 amino acids. CDR3 DNA: TGTGCCAGCAGCCAGGCACTAGCGGCCTACAATGAGCAGTTCTTC. It is translated as CASSQALAAYNEQFF. Drawing the rest from reference TRBV28 and TRBJ2-1, the complete variable domain is DVKVTQSSRYLVKRTGEKVFLECVQDMDHENMFWYRQDPGLGLRLIYFSYDVKMKEKGDIPEGYSVSREKKERFSLILESASTNQTSMYLCASSQALAAYNEQFFGPGTRLTVL.

The chain joins TRBV5-1 to TRBJ2-3; 9 nucleotides match TRBD1. The germline CDR1 and CDR2 sequences are SGHRS and YFSETQ. This CDR3 has 16 amino acids. The V segment lost 6 bases and the J segment 1 base; nucleotides outside the gene matches: 9. The CDR3 nucleotides are TGCGCCAGCACCCCGGGACAGGGAGGGGGCACAGATACGCAGTATTTT. Translated: CASTPGQGGGTDTQYF.

Comments on this clone: Within the sample, other DNA sequences also encode this same CDR3. This rearrangement joins TRBV19 to TRBJ2-2, with TRBD1 as a possible D gene (5 bases). The CDR3 runs to 14 residues. The germline gives CDR1 LNHDA, CDR2 SQIVND (reference sequence). V lost 6 bases and J lost 0, with 8 bases in between. CDR3 sequence reads: CASRGLANTGELFF. CDR3 bases: TGTGCCAGTAGGGGGCTTGCGAACACCGGGGAGCTGTTTTTT.

The rearrangement uses TRBV10-2 and TRBJ2-5, with no clear D. There are 13 residues in the CDR3. The ends were cut back, 2 bases at V and 4 bases at J, with 8 bases in the middle. The V gene's germline CDR1 is WSHSY and CDR2 SAAADI. The chain's CDR3 is CASSEGGGETQYF. CDR3 DNA: TGCGCCAGCAGTGAGGGTGGCGGAGAGACCCAGTACTTC.

The V call is TRBV9, the J call TRBJ2-2; 9 bases map to TRBD1. The CDR3 covers 15 residues. Germline values: CDR1 SGDLS, CDR2 YYNGEE. The ends lost 4 bases at V and 7 bases at J; junction bases unmatched: 8. DNA of the CDR3: TGTGCCAGCAGCCCGAGGACAGGGGAAGGCGGGGAGCTGTTTTTT. Its protein product is CASSPRTGEGGELFF. The complete variable domain, with remaining parts taken from reference TRBV9 and TRBJ2-2, reads DSGVTQTPKHLITATGQRVTLRCSPRSGDLSVYWYQQSLDQGLQFLIQYYNGEERAKGNILERFSAQQFPDLHSELNLSSLELGDSALYFCASSPRTGEGGELFFGEGSRLTVL.

The chain is built from TRBV13 and TRBJ1-1; no clear D gene. The CDR3 is 14 residues long. V lost 5 bases and J lost 0, with 10 bases in between. Germline V gives CDR1 PRHDT, CDR2 FYEKMQ (reference sequence). This CDR3 is CASSLTAVNTEAFF. CDR3 nucleotide sequence: TGTGCCAGCAGCCTCACGGCGGTGAACACTGAAGCTTTCTTT.

V gene TRBV6-1 combines with J gene TRBJ1-1; no definite D call. CDR1 and CDR2 (germline): MNHNS, SASEGT. This CDR3 is built from 13 residues. Trimming removed 0 bases from V and 4 bases from J, with 6 bases in between. CDR3: CASSEARVTEAFF. In DNA form, the CDR3 reads TGTGCCAGCAGTGAAGCTCGGGTCACTGAAGCTTTCTTT.

The chain has TRBV5-8 and TRBJ2-7; 7 bases align to TRBD2. V shed 0 bases and J 10 bases; nucleotides not matched to a gene: 10. The CDR3 is 14 residues long. Germline assignment: CDR1 SGHTS and CDR2 YDEGEE. In DNA, the CDR3 is TGTGCCAGCAGCTTGGGGCTAGCGGCTGGCGTTCAGTACTTC. Translating it yields CASSLGLAAGVQYF.

The chain recombines TRBV7-8 with TRBJ2-7, with 7 bases lining up with TRBD1. Germline CDR1 reads SGHVS; CDR2 reads FQNEAQ. With V trimmed by 2 bases and J by 2 bases, 6 bases remained unmatched. CDR3 length equals 15 residues. The CDR3 reads CASSLPPGQTYEQYF. CDR3 sequence (DNA): TGTGCCAGCAGCTTACCCCCGGGACAGACCTACGAGCAGTACTTC.

The chain links TRBV6-5 to TRBJ2-1, with 8 nucleotides matching TRBD2. The junction had 8 bases not matched to a gene; V was cut back by 3 bases and J by 4 bases. Germline CDR1 and CDR2: MNHEY and SVGAGI. The CDR3 covers 16 residues. Written as DNA, the CDR3 is TGTGCCAGCAGTTATGCCCCTCCGGGGGGGTACAATGAGCAGTTCTTC. Translation: CASSYAPPGGYNEQFF.

The chain employs TRBV7-2 and TRBJ2-3; 8 bases are shared with TRBD2. J was trimmed by 2 bases and V by 4 bases; bases with no gene match: 8. The CDR3 extends over 16 amino acids. Per the germline V gene, CDR1 is SGHTA and CDR2 is FQGNSA. The CDR3 is CASSSGPGLDTDTQYF. The CDR3 DNA is TGTGCCAGCAGCTCGGGACCGGGACTAGACACAGATACGCAGTATTTT.

V and J are TRBV7-3 and TRBJ2-3, with D perhaps matching TRBD2 (5 bases). This CDR3 is 16 amino acids long. CDR1 and CDR2 from the germline V gene are SGHTA and FQGTGA. V was clipped by 3 bases and J by 5 bases, with 18 bases between them. The CDR3: CASSLRRTGTGDTQYF. CDR3 bases: TGTGCCAGCAGCTTGCGCCGGACTGGCACCGGAGATACGCAGTATTTT.

The chain links TRBV29-1 to TRBJ2-7; TRBD1 matches 9 bases. CDR1 SQVTM and CDR2 ANQGSEA come from the germline V gene. Trimming cost V 0 bases and J 2 bases; bases outside gene matches: 5. The length of the CDR3 is 15 residues. CDR3 DNA sequence: TGCAGCGTTGAAGAGGAGGACAGGGGTACCTACGAGCAGTACTTC. Encoded protein: CSVEEEDRGTYEQYF.

V is TRBV6-5 and J is TRBJ2-7; 7 bases line up with TRBD1. CDR1 is MNHEY and CDR2 is SVGAGI in the germline V gene. Trimming at V came to 5 bases and at J to 2 bases, leaving 9 bases not matched to a gene. This CDR3 is built from 15 residues. CDR3 region: CASSRDRYPTYEQYF. The CDR3, as DNA: TGTGCCAGCAGTCGGGACAGATACCCTACCTACGAGCAGTACTTC.

As to this clone: Additional DNA sequences in this sample encode the identical CDR3. The V call is TRBV4-1, the J call TRBJ2-5; no firm D call. Germline CDR1 reads MGHRA; CDR2 reads YSYEKL. This CDR3 has 14 residues. V shed 1 base and J shed 3 bases, with 9 bases lying between them. CDR3 in DNA: TGCGCCAGCAGCCAAGGACCTTGGGAAGAGACCCAGTACTTC. Residues: CASSQGPWEETQYF.

The V and J genes are TRBV6-5 and TRBJ1-5; no clear D gene. The germline V and J ends were trimmed by 2 bases and 7 bases, with 9 bases remaining between them. Germline lookup yields CDR1 MNHEY and CDR2 SVGAGI. The CDR3 loop spans 13 amino acids. The CDR3 DNA reads TGTGCCAGCAGTTACGGAAGGTCGCAGCCCCAGCATTTT. Protein sequence: CASSYGRSQPQHF.

J is TRBJ2-7 and V is TRBV27, with unresolved D. The CDR3 consists of 15 residues. The germline gives CDR1 MNHEY, CDR2 SMNVEV (reference sequence). V was trimmed by 2 bases and J by 7 bases, leaving 18 bases between them. The CDR3 spells CASSLVDGLTREQYF. Written as DNA, the CDR3 is TGTGCCAGCAGTTTAGTGGACGGGTTAACCCGGGAGCAGTACTTC.

This sequence joins TRBV19 and TRBJ2-7, with 8 bases lining up with TRBD2. Germline V gene sequence: CDR1 LNHDA, CDR2 SQIVND (reference sequence). This CDR3 is 17 amino acids long. The V and J ends lost 5 bases and 1 base, in that order; junction bases with no gene match: 13. CDR3: CASSLTGGPSRSYEQYF. The CDR3 bases are TGTGCCAGTAGTTTGACGGGAGGGCCCTCTCGATCCTACGAGCAGTACTTC. The variable domain in full, completed from reference TRBV19 and TRBJ2-7, reads DGGITQSPKYLFRKEGQNVTLSCEQNLNHDAMYWYRQDPGQGLRLIYYSQIVNDFQKGDIAEGYSVSREKKESFPLTVTSAQKNPTAFYLCASSLTGGPSRSYEQYFGPGTRLTVT.